This T cell receptor (beta chain) was found in a study of shared clonotypes between healthy human individuals. Partitioning of CD4+ cells yielded a CD45RA+ naive subset and a CD45RA-negative memory subset. The length of the CDR3 is 16 residues. Germline V gives CDR1 SGHRS, CDR2 YFSETQ. Trimming took 2 bases from V and 0 from J, leaving 11 bases between them. Study processing details: Because ImmunoSEQ provided only junction sequences with no quality scores, the filtering differed. Assay: immunoSEQ multiplex PCR; the TCRdb copy retains only in-frame clones and omits some. V and J calls plus clone size are reproduced from that table; the DNA served to infer D and trimming. The table lists about 2.3 million clones, less than 95% of them singletons.

The chain recombines TRBV5-1 with TRBJ1-4; unclear D gene. The clonotype was recovered from a man aged 18 to 29 in good health. Some clones in this sample may be carry-over from other donors' samples. Material for sequencing was naive CD4+ T cells from PBMCs. Subset of the sample: CD45RA+ positively selected. CDR3 nucleotide sequence: TGCGCCAGCAGCTTACCGGGCGTAGCAACTAATGAAAAACTGTTTTTT. Its translation is CASSLPGVATNEKLFF.